The TCR beta chain under discussion was sequenced for a study of T cells expressing NK-cell markers. Study in general: Of eight sequenced donors, seven were HCMV-seropositive and one HCMV-seronegative.

Germline V gene lookup returns CDR1 SGHDT and CDR2 YYEEEE. The CDR3 runs 16 residues. TCRdb derives one entry per CDR3 protein from the 5' RACE reads, leaving out DNA. Seen in this sample are about 550,000 distinct CDR3 sequences; the ten most common clones hold under 4.5%. Specimen: blood T cells: a sorted CD56 or NKG2C T cell subset, CD4+ or CD8+ T cells, or bulk PBMC T cells (not recorded which). The genes are TRBV5-6 and TRBJ2-1; no DNA is available, so the TRBD2 call from TCRdb remains unchecked. The TCR sequence derives from a man aged 18 to 29 in good health. CDR3 region: CASSYQRKTPYNEQFF.